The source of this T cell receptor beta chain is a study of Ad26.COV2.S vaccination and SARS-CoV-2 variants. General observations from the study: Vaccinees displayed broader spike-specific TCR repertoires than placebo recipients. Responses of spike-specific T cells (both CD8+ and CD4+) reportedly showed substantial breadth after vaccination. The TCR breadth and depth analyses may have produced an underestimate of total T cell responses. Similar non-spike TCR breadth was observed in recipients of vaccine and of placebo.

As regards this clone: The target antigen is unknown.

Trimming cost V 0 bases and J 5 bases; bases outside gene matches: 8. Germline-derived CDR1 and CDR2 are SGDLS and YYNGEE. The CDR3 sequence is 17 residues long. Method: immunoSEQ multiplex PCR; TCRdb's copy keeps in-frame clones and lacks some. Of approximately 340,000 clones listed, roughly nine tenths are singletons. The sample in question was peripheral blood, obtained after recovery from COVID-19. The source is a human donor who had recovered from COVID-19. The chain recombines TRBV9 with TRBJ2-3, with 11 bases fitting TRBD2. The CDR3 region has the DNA TGTGCCAGCAGCGTAGGCCTAGCGGGGGGTCTCCTAGATACGCAGTATTTT. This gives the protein CASSVGLAGGLLDTQYF.